A selection of T cell receptor beta chains follows, all from one sample in a study of spatial heterogeneity in lung cancer. MiXCR, run by TCRdb on the 5' RACE reads, gives a single entry per CDR3 protein. Of around 8,100 distinct CDR3 sequences listed, roughly 13% are singletons. This material consisted of lung tumor tissue, taken at surgery. The receptors were sampled from a female donor with early-stage non-small cell lung cancer. CDR3s include the opening cysteine and the closing phenylalanine or tryptophan.

V gene: TRBV6-6; J gene: TRBJ2-5; CDR3 protein: CASSYNSQETQYF
V gene: TRBV6-2/TRBV6-3; J gene: TRBJ2-2; CDR3 protein: CASIWGGRTGELFF
V gene: TRBV2; J gene: TRBJ2-5; CDR3 protein: CASRAGGQRQETQYF
V gene: TRBV29-1; J gene: TRBJ2-1; CDR3 protein: CSVEEGRGRVDEQFF
V gene: TRBV5-6; J gene: TRBJ1-1; CDR3 protein: CASSLNNRGAFF
V gene: TRBV4-3; J gene: TRBJ1-6; CDR3 protein: CASSQTAPSPLHF
V gene: TRBV20-1; J gene: TRBJ2-5; CDR3 protein: CSGLQQETQYF
V gene: TRBV20-1; J gene: TRBJ2-5; CDR3 protein: CSASSQETQYF
V gene: TRBV12-3/TRBV12-4; J gene: TRBJ2-1; CDR3 protein: CASSISSGGANEQFF
V gene: TRBV6-5; J gene: TRBJ2-5; CDR3 protein: CASGLGLLQETQYF
V gene: TRBV28; J gene: TRBJ2-3; CDR3 protein: CASRQTLDTQYF
V gene: TRBV20-1; J gene: TRBJ2-7; CDR3 protein: CSARDLRFSSYEQYF
V gene: TRBV7-2; J gene: TRBJ2-3; CDR3 protein: CASSLGGASGGQNTQYF
V gene: TRBV13; J gene: TRBJ2-2; CDR3 protein: CASSLTLAGGRTGELFF
V gene: TRBV20-1; J gene: TRBJ1-5; CDR3 protein: CSAREAPNSNQPQHF
V gene: TRBV7-6; J gene: TRBJ2-3; CDR3 protein: CASSVGLAGTDTQYF
V gene: TRBV29-1; J gene: TRBJ1-5; CDR3 protein: CSVVGDNNQPQHF
V gene: TRBV20-1; J gene: TRBJ1-1; CDR3 protein: CSARDPGLEAFF
V gene: TRBV5-1; J gene: TRBJ2-7; CDR3 protein: CASSLGGWNLYEQYF
V gene: TRBV7-2; J gene: TRBJ2-7; CDR3 protein: CASSFASGSGYEQYF
V gene: TRBV6-5; J gene: TRBJ1-4; CDR3 protein: CASSFLAATNEKLFF
V gene: TRBV25-1; J gene: TRBJ1-5; CDR3 protein: CASSRGDQPQHF